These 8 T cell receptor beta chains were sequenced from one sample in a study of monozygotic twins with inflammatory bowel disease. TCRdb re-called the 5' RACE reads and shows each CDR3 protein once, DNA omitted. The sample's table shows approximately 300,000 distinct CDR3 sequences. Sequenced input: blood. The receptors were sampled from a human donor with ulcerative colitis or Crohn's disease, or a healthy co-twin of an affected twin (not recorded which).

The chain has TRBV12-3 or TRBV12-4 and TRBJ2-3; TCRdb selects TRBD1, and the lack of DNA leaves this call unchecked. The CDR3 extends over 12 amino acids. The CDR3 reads CASRPDGDTQYF.

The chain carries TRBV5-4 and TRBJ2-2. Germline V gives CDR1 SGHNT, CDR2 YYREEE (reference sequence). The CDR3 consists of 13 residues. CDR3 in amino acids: CASSFARSGELFF.

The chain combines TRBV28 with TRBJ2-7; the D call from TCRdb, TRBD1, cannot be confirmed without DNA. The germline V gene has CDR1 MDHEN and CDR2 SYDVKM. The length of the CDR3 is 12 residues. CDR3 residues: CEKAWGTYEQYF.

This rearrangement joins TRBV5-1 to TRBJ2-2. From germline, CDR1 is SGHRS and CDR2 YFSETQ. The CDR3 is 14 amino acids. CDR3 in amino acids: CASSWPLNTGELFF.

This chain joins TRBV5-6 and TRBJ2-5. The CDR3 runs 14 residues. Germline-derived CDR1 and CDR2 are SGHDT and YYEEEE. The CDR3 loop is CASSSLGRGETQYF.

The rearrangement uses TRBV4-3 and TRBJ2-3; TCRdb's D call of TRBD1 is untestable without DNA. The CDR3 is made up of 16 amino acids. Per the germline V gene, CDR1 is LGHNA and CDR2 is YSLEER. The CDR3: CASSQGPDRNTDTQYF.

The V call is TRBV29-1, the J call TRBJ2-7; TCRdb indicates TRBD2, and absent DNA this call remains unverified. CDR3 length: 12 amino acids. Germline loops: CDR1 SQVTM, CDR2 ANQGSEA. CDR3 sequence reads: CSVDRGGYEQYF.

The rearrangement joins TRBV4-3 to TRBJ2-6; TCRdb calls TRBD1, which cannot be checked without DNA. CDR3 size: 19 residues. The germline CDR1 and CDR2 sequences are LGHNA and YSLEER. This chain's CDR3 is CASSHLRTGGASGANVLTF.